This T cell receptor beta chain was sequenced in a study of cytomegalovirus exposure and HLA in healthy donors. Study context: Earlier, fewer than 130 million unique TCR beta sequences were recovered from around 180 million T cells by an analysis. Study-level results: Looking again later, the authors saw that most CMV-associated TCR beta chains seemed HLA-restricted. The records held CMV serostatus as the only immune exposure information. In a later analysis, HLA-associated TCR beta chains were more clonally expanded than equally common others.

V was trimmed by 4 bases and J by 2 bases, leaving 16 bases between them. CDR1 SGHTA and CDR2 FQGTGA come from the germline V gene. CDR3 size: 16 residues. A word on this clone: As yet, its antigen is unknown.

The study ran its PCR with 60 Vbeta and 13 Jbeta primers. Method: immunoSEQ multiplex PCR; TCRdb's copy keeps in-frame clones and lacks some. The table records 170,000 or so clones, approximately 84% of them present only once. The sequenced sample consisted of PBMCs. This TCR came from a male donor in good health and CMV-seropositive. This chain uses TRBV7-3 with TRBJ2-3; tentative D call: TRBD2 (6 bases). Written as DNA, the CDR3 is TGTGCCAGCAGCTCTTTGGTTAGCGGATACACAGATACGCAGTATTTT. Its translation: CASSSLVSGYTDTQYF.